A single sample is the source of the 9 T cell receptor beta chains below, sequenced in a study of blood T cells in healthy people across ages. A second PCR of 7 to 11 cycles used a sample-barcoded 5' primer and a J-beta primer mix. TCRdb recomputed calls from the 5' RACE reads with MiXCR, one row per CDR3 protein. The sample consists of 630,000 or so distinct CDR3 sequences, under 30% of them appearing once. The specimen sequenced was blood. The receptors were gathered from an elderly woman in good health.

About this clonotype: This clone may be a read error of a much larger clone one base away. The J gene is TRBJ1-2, the V gene TRBV20-1; possible D gene TRBD1, 5 bases. The CDR3 has 12 residues. CDR1 is DFQATT and CDR2 is SNEGSKA in the germline V gene (reference sequence). V was clipped by 6 bases and J by 5 bases, with 13 bases between them. The CDR3 region is CSAEVRAYGYTF. The DNA of the CDR3 is TGCAGTGCCGAGGTCAGGGCTTATGGCTACACCTTC.

This clonotype appeared a few times. The gene calls are TRBV20-1 and TRBJ1-1; D remains unclear. Trimming shortened V by 6 bases and J by 4 bases, and 18 bases separated the two germline ends. The CDR3 spans 14 residues. Germline V gene lookup returns CDR1 DFQATT and CDR2 SNEGSKA (reference sequence). The CDR3 region has the DNA TGCAGTGCCCCAGGTCGCCAGCCTCGCACTGAAGCTTTCTTT. It is translated as CSAPGRQPRTEAFF.

This clonotype was counted at least ten times. The chain combines TRBV7-2 with TRBJ1-1; 9 bases are a match to TRBD1. V was clipped by 2 bases and J by 7 bases; unmatched bases: 5. The CDR3 contains 14 residues. Germline values: CDR1 SGHTA, CDR2 FQGNSA. CDR3 region: CASSLRGQGFEAFF. The DNA for the CDR3 is TGTGCCAGCAGCTTAAGGGGACAGGGTTTTGAAGCTTTCTTT.

The chain uses TRBV12-3 or TRBV12-4 and TRBJ1-1; TRBD1 agrees at 10 bases. V shed 5 bases, J shed 7 bases, and the junction held 7 bases outside the gene matches. This CDR3 region has 14 residues. The CDR3 coding sequence is TGTGCCAGCAGTGGAAGCGGGACAGGGGATGAAGCTTTCTTT. This translates into CASSGSGTGDEAFF.

This clonotype occurred many times. The chain has TRBV9 and TRBJ1-2, with 10 bases aligning to TRBD1. J lost 4 bases, V lost 3 bases, and 12 bases had no gene match. CDR1 is SGDLS and CDR2 is YYNGEE in the germline V gene. The CDR3 is 17 residues long. The CDR3 DNA sequence: TGTGCCAGCAGCGAGGGAGGGGGGACAGGGGTCTCCTATGGCTACACCTTC. Its protein product is CASSEGGGTGVSYGYTF.

This clonotype showed up many times. This rearrangement joins TRBV7-2 to TRBJ2-3; 9 nucleotides agree with TRBD2. The V gene end was trimmed by 2 bases and the J gene end by 5 bases; junction bases not matched to a gene: 2. The CDR3 covers 14 residues. Germline V CDR1 and CDR2: SGHTA, FQGNSA. CDR3 DNA: TGTGCCAGCAGCTTAAGGCGGGGGGGAGATACGCAGTATTTT. The encoded protein is CASSLRRGGDTQYF.

Many counts were recorded for this clonotype. The chain employs TRBV27 and TRBJ2-5, with TRBD1 matching 8 bases. V lost 5 bases, J lost 8 bases, and 7 bases stayed unmatched. The length of the CDR3 is 13 residues. Germline CDR1 and CDR2: MNHEY and SMNVEV (reference sequence). For the CDR3, the DNA is TGTGCCAGCAGTCCTTGGGACAGGATAACCCAGTACTTC. Translated: CASSPWDRITQYF.

The sample holds many counts of this clonotype. The chain couples TRBV13 to TRBJ2-7; D is perhaps TRBD1 or TRBD2 (7 bases each). The ends were cut back, 4 bases at V and 12 bases at J, with 28 bases in the middle. The CDR3 has 16 amino acids. Germline assignment: CDR1 PRHDT and CDR2 FYEKMQ (reference sequence). CDR3 bases: TGTGCCAGCAGCTCGGGGGAACAGGGGTCGCTCGGGAGGCGGTACTTC. It specifies CASSSGEQGSLGRRYF.

This clonotype appeared many times. V is TRBV20-1 and J is TRBJ2-7, with D tentatively TRBD2 (6 bases). The CDR3 has 12 residues. Germline CDR1 is DFQATT and CDR2 is SNEGSKA (reference sequence). V dropped 6 bases and J dropped 0 bases, with 9 bases sitting between them. CDR3 region: CSAGGASYEQYF. CDR3 nucleotide sequence: TGCAGTGCCGGCGGGGCCTCCTACGAGCAGTACTTC.